This TCR beta chain was retrieved from a study of tumor-infiltrating lymphocytes in oesophageal squamous cell carcinoma. TCRdb fed the PCR reads into MiXCR, producing one record per CDR3 protein. The repertoire includes 9,900 or so distinct CDR3 sequences, roughly three fifths of them detected once, and 30% to 35% sits in the top ten. Losses at the gene ends were 1 base for V and 6 bases for J; bases not matched to a gene: 13. CDR3 length: 17 amino acids. The germline V gene encodes CDR1 SGHNT and CDR2 YENEEA. By sample fraction, this clonotype is medium-sized. The source of this sequence is a male donor with esophageal squamous cell carcinoma. The sample taken for sequencing was esophageal tumor tissue. The chain carries TRBV11-3 and TRBJ2-7, with TRBD2 matching over 9 bases. This CDR3 is CASSLGEFGGRAREQYF. CDR3 in DNA: TGTGCCAGCAGCTTAGGGGAATTTGGCGGGAGGGCCCGCGAGCAGTACTTC. Full variable domain (rest looked up from reference TRBV11-3 and TRBJ2-7): EAGVVQSPRYKIIEKKQPVAFWCNPISGHNTLYWYLQNLGQGPELLIRYENEEAVDDSQLPKDRFSAERLKGVDSTLKIQPAELGDSAVYLCASSLGEFGGRAREQYFGPGTRLTVT.